Sequencing of this TCR beta chain was carried out in a study of blood T cell repertoires in COVID-19. Study in general: COVID-19 samples from acute and convalescent phases originated in the United States, Italy and Spain. T cells, B-cell-depleted T cells, or PBMCs provided the cDNA or gDNA that served as material.

In the original analysis: Reference gene primer amplification gave nucleated cell count estimates. Assay used: immunoSEQ multiplex PCR; TCRdb lists only in-frame clones, some missing. From that table come the V and J calls and clone size; the DNA was used to work out D and trimming. The table has 80,000 to 100,000 clones, more than 65% seen once; the top ten hold 4% to 5.5%. Only one count was recorded for this clone. This CDR3 region has 12 residues. V gave up 5 bases and J gave up 10 bases; unmatched junction bases: 7. Germline values: CDR1 MNHEY, CDR2 SMNVEV (reference sequence). The sequenced sample was peripheral blood. The source is a man aged 55-75 years with acute or convalescent COVID-19. V gene TRBV27 combines with J gene TRBJ1-1; 7 bases map to TRBD1. Here the CDR3 reads CASSRTGLSAFF. The CDR3, as DNA: TGTGCCAGCAGTCGGACAGGTTTGTCAGCTTTCTTT.